This TCR beta chain came from a study of blood T cell repertoires in COVID-19. Study-wide context: Samples taken during acute and convalescent COVID-19 were collected in the United States, Italy and Spain. T cells, B-cell-depleted T cells, or PBMCs supplied cDNA or gDNA.

Trimming took 2 bases from V and 3 from J; bases not matched to a gene: 3. The CDR3 sequence is 15 residues long. Per germline, CDR1 KGHDR and CDR2 SFDVKD. Authors' processing steps: Counts of nucleated cells, estimated from reference gene primer amplification, were obtained. The assay was immunoSEQ multiplex PCR, and TCRdb's table has in-frame clones only and misses some. V, J and clone size reflect that table, while D and trimming were determined from the DNA. The data contain about 33,000 clones, 85% of them singletons. Sequenced: peripheral blood. The receptor was derived from a man in his 60s with active COVID-19. The chain employs TRBV24-1 and TRBJ2-1, with TRBD2 matching over 7 bases. DNA of the CDR3: TGTGCCACCAGTGATTCGTCTAGCGGCTACAATGAGCAGTTCTTC. It codes for CATSDSSSGYNEQFF.